This T cell receptor (beta chain) was recovered during a study of pediatric ulcerative colitis. Only a few counts were recorded for this clone. What it binds is unknown. Generated by immunoSEQ multiplex PCR, the TCRdb table keeps only in-frame clones and is missing some. The sample has 59,000 or so clones, 75% to 85% seen once. Overall study results and limits: Substantially fewer templates came from a couple of patients' blood samples.

With 11 bases removed from V and 1 base from J, the gap between germline ends came to 14 bases. From germline, CDR1 is MNHEY and CDR2 SMNVEV (reference sequence). There are 13 residues in the CDR3. This receptor was taken from a boy between 10 and 17 years old with moderate ulcerative colitis. Sequencing was done on a sample of blood. V gene TRBV27 combines with J gene TRBJ1-1; D is perhaps TRBD1 (5 bases). The CDR3 sequence is CAVREWKNTEAFF. CDR3 DNA sequence: TGTGCCGTCAGGGAATGGAAGAACACTGAAGCTTTCTTT.